Listed below are T cell receptor beta chains from one sample, sequenced in a study of T cell clones after liver transplantation. The table came from immunoSEQ multiplex PCR; TCRdb's copy has only in-frame clones and leaves some out. The data show tens of thousands of clones, 70% to 90% seen once. Material: CD4+ T cells from blood, obtained at the 22-month timepoint. All receptors derive from a human patient who received a liver transplant. The T cells may come from the graft donor. Each CDR3 is given with its conserved first and last residue. D genes are given only for firm matches. Rows may omit the clone size; those that give it use once, few, many or a size class.

j_gene: TRBJ2-1
v_gene: TRBV30
d_gene: TRBD2
abundance: NA
CDR3aa: CAWRAQAGAGGPGVFF
CDR3nt: TGTGCCTGGAGGGCCCAGGCGGGAGCGGGAGGGCCCGGGGTGTTCTTC

j_gene: TRBJ1-2
v_gene: TRBV5-4
d_gene: TRBD1
abundance: NA
CDR3aa: CASRKDRGSGGYTF
CDR3nt: TGTGCCAGCAGGAAGGACAGGGGTTCAGGTGGCTACACCTTC

j_gene: TRBJ2-3
v_gene: TRBV6-1
d_gene: TRBD2
abundance: NA
CDR3aa: CASSEITSGSPDTQYF
CDR3nt: TGTGCCAGCAGTGAAATTACTAGCGGGAGTCCAGATACGCAGTATTTT

j_gene: TRBJ2-5
v_gene: TRBV11-3
d_gene: NA
abundance: NA
CDR3aa: CASSLGGSQETQYF
CDR3nt: TGTGCCAGCAGCTTAGGTGGCAGTCAAGAGACCCAGTACTTC

j_gene: TRBJ1-5
v_gene: TRBV7-6
d_gene: NA
abundance: NA
CDR3aa: CASSLDGGSNQPQHF
CDR3nt: TGTGCCAGCAGCTTAGATGGGGGTAGCAATCAGCCCCAGCATTTT

j_gene: TRBJ2-5
v_gene: TRBV28
d_gene: TRBD1
abundance: NA
CDR3aa: CASSSSAGTGKGTQYF
CDR3nt: TGTGCCAGCAGTTCCTCGGCCGGGACAGGGAAGGGGACCCAGTACTTC

j_gene: TRBJ1-5
v_gene: TRBV7-9
d_gene: NA
abundance: NA
CDR3aa: CASSLGWGDQPQHF
CDR3nt: TGTGCCAGCAGCTTGGGATGGGGAGATCAGCCCCAGCATTTT

j_gene: TRBJ1-6
v_gene: TRBV2
d_gene: NA
abundance: many
CDR3aa: CASSQGRSYNSPLHF
CDR3nt: TGTGCCAGCAGCCAGGGACGAAGTTATAATTCACCCCTCCACTTT

j_gene: TRBJ2-7
v_gene: TRBV6-5
d_gene: TRBD2
abundance: NA
CDR3aa: CASSRTSGVYEQYF
CDR3nt: TGTGCCAGCAGCCGGACTAGCGGGGTCTACGAGCAGTACTTC

j_gene: TRBJ1-2
v_gene: TRBV7-2
d_gene: NA
abundance: once
CDR3aa: CASSSGVSNYGYTF
CDR3nt: TGTGCCAGCAGCTCAGGGGTCAGTAACTATGGCTACACCTTC

j_gene: TRBJ2-2
v_gene: TRBV7-2
d_gene: TRBD1
abundance: NA
CDR3aa: CASSLPGQGPGELFF
CDR3nt: TGTGCCAGCAGCTTGCCGGGACAGGGCCCCGGGGAGCTGTTTTTT

j_gene: TRBJ1-6
v_gene: TRBV7-2
d_gene: NA
abundance: few
CDR3aa: CASSLESGRVTNSPLHF
CDR3nt: TGTGCCAGCAGCTTAGAGAGCGGAAGGGTGACAAATTCACCCCTCCACTTT

j_gene: TRBJ1-1
v_gene: TRBV7-2
d_gene: NA
abundance: NA
CDR3aa: CASSRQWNTEAFF
CDR3nt: TGTGCCAGCAGCCGACAGTGGAACACTGAAGCTTTCTTT

j_gene: TRBJ2-5
v_gene: TRBV5-3
d_gene: TRBD2
abundance: NA
CDR3aa: CARSRRRGPTSGQETQYF
CDR3nt: TGTGCCAGAAGCCGACGACGGGGACCAACTAGCGGCCAAGAGACCCAGTACTTC

j_gene: TRBJ1-3
v_gene: TRBV30
d_gene: TRBD1
abundance: NA
CDR3aa: CAWSQGQGRNTIYF
CDR3nt: TGTGCCTGGAGCCAGGGACAGGGAAGAAACACCATATATTTT

j_gene: TRBJ2-3
v_gene: TRBV29-1
d_gene: NA
abundance: NA
CDR3aa: CSVTPPRTPYTDTQYF
CDR3nt: TGCAGCGTTACCCCTCCCAGGACTCCTTACACAGATACGCAGTATTTT

j_gene: TRBJ1-4
v_gene: TRBV7-8
d_gene: NA
abundance: NA
CDR3aa: CASSHRSTNEKLFF
CDR3nt: TGTGCCAGCAGCCACAGATCAACTAATGAAAAACTGTTTTTT

j_gene: TRBJ1-1
v_gene: TRBV28
d_gene: NA
abundance: few
CDR3aa: CASSPLENTEAFF
CDR3nt: TGTGCCAGCAGTCCCCTTGAGAACACTGAAGCTTTCTTT

j_gene: TRBJ2-1
v_gene: TRBV11-2
d_gene: TRBD2
abundance: NA
CDR3aa: CASSSRLAARFNEQFF
CDR3nt: TGTGCCAGCAGCTCCCGACTAGCGGCCCGCTTCAATGAGCAGTTCTTC

j_gene: TRBJ1-1
v_gene: TRBV30
d_gene: NA
abundance: NA
CDR3aa: CAWKAPGGSTEAFF
CDR3nt: TGTGCCTGGAAGGCCCCCGGGGGTAGCACTGAAGCTTTCTTT

j_gene: TRBJ2-5
v_gene: TRBV30
d_gene: NA
abundance: NA
CDR3aa: CAWSVLFQETQYF
CDR3nt: TGTGCCTGGAGTGTACTTTTTCAAGAGACCCAGTACTTC

j_gene: TRBJ2-3
v_gene: TRBV4-3
d_gene: NA
abundance: once
CDR3aa: CASSRTFGGQDTQYF
CDR3nt: TGCGCCAGCAGCCGAACCTTCGGGGGACAAGATACGCAGTATTTT

j_gene: TRBJ1-5
v_gene: TRBV19
d_gene: TRBD1
abundance: NA
CDR3aa: CASTDSQGFGNQPQHF
CDR3nt: TGTGCCAGTACGGACTCACAGGGGTTTGGCAATCAGCCCCAGCATTTT

j_gene: TRBJ2-6
v_gene: TRBV7-2
d_gene: NA
abundance: NA
CDR3aa: CASSLALSSGANVLTF
CDR3nt: TGTGCCAGCAGCTTAGCCCTTAGCTCTGGGGCCAACGTCCTGACTTTC

j_gene: TRBJ2-3
v_gene: TRBV6-5
d_gene: TRBD1
abundance: NA
CDR3aa: CATVDRDDTQYF
CDR3nt: TGTGCCACGGTCGACAGGGACGATACGCAGTATTTT

j_gene: TRBJ1-5
v_gene: TRBV29-1
d_gene: TRBD1
abundance: NA
CDR3aa: CSVKQGAHQPQHF
CDR3nt: TGCAGCGTTAAACAGGGGGCTCATCAGCCCCAGCATTTT